The T cell receptor (beta chain) under discussion was sequenced for a study of T cell repertoires in cytomegalovirus infection. CDR3 length: 13 residues. The germline CDR1 and CDR2 sequences are MRHNA and SNTAGT. V trimming: 9 bases; J trimming: 4 bases; junction bases outside the gene matches: 1. TCRdb reprocessed the reads via MiXCR and lists one record per CDR3 protein. The table records hundreds of thousands of distinct CDR3 sequences, 15% to 20% of them present only once. Study findings and constraints: People with CMV and the relevant HLA were identified by cumulative public TCR beta family frequency.

In the case of this clonotype: Antigen: not known.

The chain links TRBV6-4 to TRBJ2-1; TRBD2 matches 12 bases. Sequencing input: PBMCs. The receptor was isolated from a human donor in good health (CMV status not recorded). Some clones in this sample may be carry-over from other donors' samples. Here the CDR3 DNA reads TGTGCCAGTCTAGCGGGGGGGTACAATGAGCAGTTCTTC. Its translation: CASLAGGYNEQFF.